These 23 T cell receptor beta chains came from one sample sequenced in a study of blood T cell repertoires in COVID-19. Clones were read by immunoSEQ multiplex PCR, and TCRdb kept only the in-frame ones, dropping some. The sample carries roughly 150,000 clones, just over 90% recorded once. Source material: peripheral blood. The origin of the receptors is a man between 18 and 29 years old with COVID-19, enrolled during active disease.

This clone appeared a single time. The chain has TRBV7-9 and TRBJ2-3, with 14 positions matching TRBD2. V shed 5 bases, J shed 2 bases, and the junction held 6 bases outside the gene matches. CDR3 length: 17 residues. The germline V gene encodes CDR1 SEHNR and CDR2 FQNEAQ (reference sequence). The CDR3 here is CASSPWGLAGVTDTQYF. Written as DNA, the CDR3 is TGTGCCAGCAGCCCCTGGGGACTAGCGGGAGTCACAGATACGCAGTATTTT.

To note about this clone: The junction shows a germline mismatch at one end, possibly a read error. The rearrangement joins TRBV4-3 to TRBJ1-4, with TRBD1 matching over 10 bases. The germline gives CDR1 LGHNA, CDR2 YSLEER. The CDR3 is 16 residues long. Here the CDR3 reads CASSQVTGTGAEKLLF. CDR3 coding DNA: TGCGCCAGCAGCCAAGTGACTGGGACAGGGGCTGAAAAACTGCTTTTT.

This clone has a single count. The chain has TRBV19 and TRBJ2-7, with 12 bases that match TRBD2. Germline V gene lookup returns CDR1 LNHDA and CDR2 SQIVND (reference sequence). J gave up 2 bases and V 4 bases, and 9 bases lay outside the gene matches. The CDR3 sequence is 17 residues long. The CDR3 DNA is TGTGCCAGTAGTACCCGGACTAGCGGGATAAGGCCCTACGAGCAGTACTTC. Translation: CASSTRTSGIRPYEQYF.

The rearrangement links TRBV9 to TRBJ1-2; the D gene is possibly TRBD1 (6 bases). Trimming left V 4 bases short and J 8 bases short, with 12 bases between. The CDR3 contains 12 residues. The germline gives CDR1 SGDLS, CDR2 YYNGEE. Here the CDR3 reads CASSTTGRGYTF. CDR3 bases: TGTGCCAGCAGCACGACAGGACGCGGCTACACCTTC.

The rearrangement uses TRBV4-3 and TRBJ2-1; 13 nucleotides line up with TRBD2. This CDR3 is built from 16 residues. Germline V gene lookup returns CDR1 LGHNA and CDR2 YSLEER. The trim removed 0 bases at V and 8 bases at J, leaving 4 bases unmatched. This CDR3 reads CASSQETSGRLHEQFF. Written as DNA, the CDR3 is TGCGCCAGCAGCCAAGAGACTAGCGGGAGGCTCCATGAGCAGTTCTTC.

CDR3 sequence reads: CASSSPGERTSYEQYF. The CDR3 nucleotides read TGCGCCAGCAGCTCTCCCGGGGAGCGGACCTCCTACGAGCAGTACTTC. The V and J genes are TRBV5-1 and TRBJ2-7; maybe TRBD2 (5 bases). This CDR3 is 16 amino acids long. V lost 3 bases, J lost 0 bases, and 16 bases lay in between. Germline CDR1 is SGHRS and CDR2 is YFSETQ.

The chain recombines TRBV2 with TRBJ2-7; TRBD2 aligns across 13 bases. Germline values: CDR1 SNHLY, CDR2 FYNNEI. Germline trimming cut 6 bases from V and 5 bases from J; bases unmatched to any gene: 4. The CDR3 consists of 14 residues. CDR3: CASSGLAGVNEQYF. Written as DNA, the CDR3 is TGTGCCAGCAGCGGACTAGCGGGAGTAAACGAGCAGTACTTC.

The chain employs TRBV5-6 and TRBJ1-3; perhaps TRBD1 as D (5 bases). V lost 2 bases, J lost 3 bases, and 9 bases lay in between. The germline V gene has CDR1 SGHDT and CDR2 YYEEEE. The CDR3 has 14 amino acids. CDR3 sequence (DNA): TGTGCCAGCAGCTTAGGGGTCGGTGGAAACACCATATATTTT. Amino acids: CASSLGVGGNTIYF. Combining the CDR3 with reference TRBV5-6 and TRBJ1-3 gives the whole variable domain DAGVTQSPTHLIKTRGQQVTLRCSPKSGHDTVSWYQQALGQGPQFIFQYYEEEERQRGNFPDRFSGHQFPNYSSELNVNALLLGDSALYLCASSLGVGGNTIYFGEGSWLTVV.

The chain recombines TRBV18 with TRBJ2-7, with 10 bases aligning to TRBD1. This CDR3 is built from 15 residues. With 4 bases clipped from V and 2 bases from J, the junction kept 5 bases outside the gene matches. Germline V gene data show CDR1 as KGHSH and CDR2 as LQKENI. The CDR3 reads CASSRSGTGAYEQYF. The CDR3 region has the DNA TGTGCCAGCTCACGCTCCGGGACAGGGGCCTACGAGCAGTACTTC. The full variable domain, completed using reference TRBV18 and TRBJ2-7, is NAGVMQNPRHLVRRRGQEARLRCSPMKGHSHVYWYRQLPEEGLKFMVYLQKENIIDESGMPKERFSAEFPKEGPSILRIQQVVRGDSAAYFCASSRSGTGAYEQYFGPGTRLTVT.

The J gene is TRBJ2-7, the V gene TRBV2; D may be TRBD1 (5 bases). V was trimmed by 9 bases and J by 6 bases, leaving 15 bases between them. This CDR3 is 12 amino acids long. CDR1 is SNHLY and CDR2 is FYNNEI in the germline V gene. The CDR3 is CARIGDNGEQYF. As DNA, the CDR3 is TGTGCCAGAATAGGGGATAATGGCGAGCAGTACTTC.

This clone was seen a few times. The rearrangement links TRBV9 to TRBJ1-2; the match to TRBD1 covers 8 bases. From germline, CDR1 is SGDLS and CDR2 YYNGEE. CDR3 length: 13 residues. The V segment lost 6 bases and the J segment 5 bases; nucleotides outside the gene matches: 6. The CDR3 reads CASKGQGFYGYTF. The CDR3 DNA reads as TGTGCCAGCAAAGGACAGGGCTTTTATGGCTACACCTTC.

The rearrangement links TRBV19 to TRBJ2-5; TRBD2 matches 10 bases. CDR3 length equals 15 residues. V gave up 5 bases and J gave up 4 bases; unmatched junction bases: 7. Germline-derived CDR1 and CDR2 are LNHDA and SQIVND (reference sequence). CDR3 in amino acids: CASSRLAGVVETQYF. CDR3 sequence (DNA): TGTGCCAGTAGTCGCCTAGCGGGGGTAGTAGAGACCCAGTACTTC.

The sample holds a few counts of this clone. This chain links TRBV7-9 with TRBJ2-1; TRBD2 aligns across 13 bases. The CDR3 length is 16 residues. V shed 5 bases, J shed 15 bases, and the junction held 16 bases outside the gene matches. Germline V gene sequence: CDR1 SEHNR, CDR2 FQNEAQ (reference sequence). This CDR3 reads CASSRIEGTSGVGSFF. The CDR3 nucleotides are TGTGCCAGCAGCCGAATAGAAGGGACTAGCGGGGTCGGGTCGTTCTTC.

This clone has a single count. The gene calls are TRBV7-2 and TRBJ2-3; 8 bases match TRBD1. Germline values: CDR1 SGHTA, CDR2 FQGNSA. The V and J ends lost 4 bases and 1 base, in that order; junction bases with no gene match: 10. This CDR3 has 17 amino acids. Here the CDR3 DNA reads TGTGCCAGCAGCTACCGCAGGGGGCCCTCCGGCACAGATACGCAGTATTTT. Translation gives CASSYRRGPSGTDTQYF.

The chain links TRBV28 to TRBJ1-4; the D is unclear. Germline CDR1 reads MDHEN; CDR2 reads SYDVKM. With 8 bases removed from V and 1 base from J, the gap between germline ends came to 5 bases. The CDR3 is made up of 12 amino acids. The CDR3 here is CASWQTNEKLFF. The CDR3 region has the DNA TGTGCCAGCTGGCAAACTAATGAAAAACTGTTTTTT. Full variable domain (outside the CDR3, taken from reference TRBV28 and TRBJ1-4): DVKVTQSSRYLVKRTGEKVFLECVQDMDHENMFWYRQDPGLGLRLIYFSYDVKMKEKGDIPEGYSVSREKKERFSLILESASTNQTSMYLCASWQTNEKLFFGSGTQLSVL.

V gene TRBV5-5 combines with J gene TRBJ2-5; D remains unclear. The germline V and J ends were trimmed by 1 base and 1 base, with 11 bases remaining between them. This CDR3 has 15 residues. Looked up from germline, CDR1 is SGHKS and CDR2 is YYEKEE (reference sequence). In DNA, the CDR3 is TGTGCCAGCAGCTTGTTAACAACAGTCCAAGAGACCCAGTACTTC. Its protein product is CASSLLTTVQETQYF.

The CDR3 DNA is TGTGCCACCAGTGAGTCGGGAGGGTCCTACGAGCAGTACTTC. Its protein is CATSESGGSYEQYF. V usage is TRBV24-1 and J usage is TRBJ2-7, with 8 bases lining up with TRBD2. The V gene end was trimmed by 4 bases and the J gene end by 1 base; junction bases not matched to a gene: 2. Germline V gene lookup returns CDR1 KGHDR and CDR2 SFDVKD. The CDR3 covers 14 residues.

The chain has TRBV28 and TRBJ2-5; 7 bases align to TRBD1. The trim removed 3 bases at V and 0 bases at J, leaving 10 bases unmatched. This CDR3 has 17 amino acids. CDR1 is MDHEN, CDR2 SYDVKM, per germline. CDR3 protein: CASSFLRQGLYQETQYF. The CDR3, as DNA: TGTGCCAGCAGTTTTCTCCGACAGGGCTTATACCAAGAGACCCAGTACTTC.

The chain's CDR3 is CASSLNPPSSGSRGEQFF. The CDR3 coding sequence is TGTGCCAGCAGCTTGAACCCGCCGAGTAGCGGGAGTAGGGGTGAGCAGTTCTTC. The chain recombines TRBV5-5 with TRBJ2-1; 9 bases match TRBD2. The CDR3 has 18 residues. J lost 9 bases, V lost 1 base, and 17 bases had no gene match. Germline V gene sequence: CDR1 SGHKS, CDR2 YYEKEE (reference sequence).

CDR3 in DNA: TGTGCCAGCAGCTTAGTCGGGACAGGGCCCTACGAGCAGTACTTC. Its protein product is CASSLVGTGPYEQYF. This chain links TRBV11-2 with TRBJ2-7, with TRBD1 matching over 9 bases. J was trimmed by 2 bases and V by 1 base; bases with no gene match: 3. Germline CDR1 reads SGHAT; CDR2 reads FQNNGV. This CDR3 is 15 amino acids long.

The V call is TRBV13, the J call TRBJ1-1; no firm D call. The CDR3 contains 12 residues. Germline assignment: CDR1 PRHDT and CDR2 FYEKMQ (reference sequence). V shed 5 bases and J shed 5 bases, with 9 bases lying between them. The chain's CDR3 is CASSTGWTEAFF. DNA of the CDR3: TGTGCCAGCAGCACCGGTTGGACTGAAGCTTTCTTT.

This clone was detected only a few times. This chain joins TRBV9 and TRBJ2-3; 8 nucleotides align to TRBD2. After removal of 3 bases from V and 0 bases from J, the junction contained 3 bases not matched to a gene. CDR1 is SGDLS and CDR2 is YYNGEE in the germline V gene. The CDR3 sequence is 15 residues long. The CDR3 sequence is CASSATSGSTDTQYF. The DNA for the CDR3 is TGTGCCAGCAGCGCCACTAGCGGTAGCACAGATACGCAGTATTTT.

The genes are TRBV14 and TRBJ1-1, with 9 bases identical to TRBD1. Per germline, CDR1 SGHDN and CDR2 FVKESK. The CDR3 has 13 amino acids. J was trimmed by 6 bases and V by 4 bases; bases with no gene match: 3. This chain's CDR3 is CASSPGQGSEAFF. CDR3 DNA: TGTGCCAGCAGCCCAGGACAGGGGTCTGAAGCTTTCTTT.